This entry lists 20 T cell receptor beta chains sequenced from one sample in a study of blood T cell repertoires in COVID-19. Only in-frame clones appear in the TCRdb table, and some are missing; sequencing was by immunoSEQ multiplex PCR. The profile covers almost 400,000 clones, with around 87% appearing a single time and more than 0.85% taken by the ten largest. The sequenced sample consisted of PBMCs or T cells enriched from blood (not recorded which). These receptors came from a woman between 25 and 40 years old with acute COVID-19.

V is TRBV13 and J is TRBJ1-2; TRBD1 might be the D (5 bases). Trimming removed 5 bases at V and 6 bases at J, with 13 bases between. This CDR3 is built from 13 residues. The germline V gene encodes CDR1 PRHDT and CDR2 FYEKMQ (reference sequence). The CDR3 sequence is CASSLSPRDGYTF. DNA of the CDR3: TGTGCCAGCAGCCTGTCTCCCAGGGATGGCTACACCTTC.

For this clone: The junction shows a germline mismatch at one end, possibly a read error. The rearrangement joins TRBV4-1 to TRBJ2-2; possibly TRBD2 for D (6 bases). The CDR3 totals 16 residues. Germline V gene lookup returns CDR1 MGHRA and CDR2 YSYEKL. As DNA, the CDR3 is TGCGCCAGCAGCCAAGTGAAGAGTATCTCCACCGGGGGGCTGTTTTTT. As protein: CASSQVKSISTGGLFF.

The chain is built from TRBV30 and TRBJ1-5; TRBD1 agrees at 9 bases. Per the germline V gene, CDR1 is GTSNPN and CDR2 is SVGIG (reference sequence). This CDR3 contains 15 residues. Trimming removed 2 bases from V and 3 bases from J; junction bases left unmatched: 5. CDR3 nucleotides: TGTGCCTGGAGTCACGGACAGGGGACCAATCAGCCCCAGCATTTT. Translating it yields CAWSHGQGTNQPQHF.

This chain joins TRBV14 and TRBJ1-2; 7 bases match TRBD1. CDR1 and CDR2 from the germline V gene are SGHDN and FVKESK. CDR3 length: 13 amino acids. The J segment lost 6 bases and the V segment lost 2 bases, leaving 3 bases of the junction unmatched. The CDR3 nucleotides read TGTGCCAGCAGCCAACAGACAGGGAATGGCTACACCTTC. This codes for CASSQQTGNGYTF.

This clone was seen a single time. The CDR3 region is CAISGRDSGYGYTF. Here the CDR3 DNA reads TGTGCCATCAGTGGCCGGGATTCGGGCTATGGCTACACCTTC. This chain links TRBV10-3 with TRBJ1-2; D is unresolved. Germline values: CDR1 ENHRY, CDR2 SYGVKD. The CDR3 runs to 14 residues. V shed 4 bases and J shed 4 bases, with 13 bases lying between them.

This sequence joins TRBV9 and TRBJ1-1; D is possibly TRBD1 (6 bases). The CDR3 is 17 amino acids. Trimming stripped 4 bases from V and 1 base from J, with 20 bases between. The germline V gene has CDR1 SGDLS and CDR2 YYNGEE. The chain's CDR3 is CASSPRGGARANTEAFF. The DNA for the CDR3 is TGTGCCAGCAGCCCGCGGGGGGGGGCCAGGGCGAACACTGAAGCTTTCTTT.

V is TRBV7-8 and J is TRBJ2-2; 12 nucleotides line up with TRBD2. V gave up 6 bases and J gave up 4 bases; unmatched junction bases: 9. The CDR3 length is 17 residues. CDR1 is SGHVS, CDR2 FQNEAQ, per germline. The CDR3 protein is CASRPLAGGPGTGELFF. For the CDR3, the DNA is TGTGCCAGCAGACCGCTAGCGGGGGGGCCAGGCACCGGGGAGCTGTTTTTT.

The table lists this clone with a few counts. The gene calls are TRBV30 and TRBJ2-3; perhaps TRBD2 as D (6 bases). V was pared by 0 bases and J by 2 bases, with 9 bases between. Germline loops: CDR1 GTSNPN, CDR2 SVGIG (reference sequence). The CDR3 loop spans 14 amino acids. The CDR3 coding sequence is TGTGCCTGGAGTGTCGGGGGATACACAGATACGCAGTATTTT. It yields the protein CAWSVGGYTDTQYF.

The V and J genes are TRBV2 and TRBJ1-3, with a tentative D call TRBD1 (6 bases). Per germline, CDR1 SNHLY and CDR2 FYNNEI. The V end lost 5 bases, the J end lost 0 bases, and 14 bases lay between the germline ends. This CDR3 region has 16 residues. CDR3 DNA: TGTGCCAGCAGTCCGGACAGTGCCCTCTCTGGAAACACCATATATTTT. Its translation is CASSPDSALSGNTIYF. The variable domain in full, completed from reference TRBV2 and TRBJ1-3, reads EPEVTQTPSHQVTQMGQEVILRCVPISNHLYFYWYRQILGQKVEFLVSFYNNEISEKSEIFDDQFSVERPDGSNFTLKIRSTKLEDSAMYFCASSPDSALSGNTIYFGEGSWLTVV.

V gene TRBV5-1 combines with J gene TRBJ1-1, with D possibly matching TRBD1 (5 bases). Per the germline V gene, CDR1 is SGHRS and CDR2 is YFSETQ. V was trimmed by 1 base and J by 3 bases, leaving 10 bases between them. There are 14 residues in the CDR3. CDR3 DNA: TGCGCCAGCAGCTTGAATGGGGGGGACACTGAAGCTTTCTTT. This translates into CASSLNGGDTEAFF.

This sequence joins TRBV2 and TRBJ1-4; D unresolved. The CDR3 sequence is 14 residues long. V was trimmed by 6 bases and J by 8 bases, leaving 16 bases between them. Germline V gene sequence: CDR1 SNHLY, CDR2 FYNNEI. As DNA, the CDR3 is TGTGCCAGCAGCGCTTGGCCCTTGGAGGAAAAACTGTTTTTT. Protein product: CASSAWPLEEKLFF.

The rearrangement joins TRBV7-3 to TRBJ1-1, with D tentatively TRBD1 (6 bases). There are 13 residues in the CDR3. V lost 3 bases, J lost 4 bases, and 9 bases lay in between. Germline CDR1 reads SGHTA; CDR2 reads FQGTGA. The CDR3 DNA reads TGTGCCAGCAGCTTTCAGGGGAGCACTGAAGCTTTCTTT. It specifies CASSFQGSTEAFF.

The rearrangement links TRBV7-2 to TRBJ1-2; D is possibly TRBD1 (5 bases). This CDR3 is built from 13 residues. Germline lookup yields CDR1 SGHTA and CDR2 FQGNSA. V lost 3 bases, J lost 8 bases, and 13 bases lay in between. The CDR3 coding sequence is TGTGCCAGCAGCTTTCGGGAGGGGAGCGGCTACACCTTC. This translates into CASSFREGSGYTF.

V usage is TRBV7-2 and J usage is TRBJ1-1; maybe TRBD1 (5 bases). V was clipped by 1 base and J by 5 bases, with 14 bases between them. CDR1 is SGHTA, CDR2 FQGNSA, per germline. This CDR3 comprises 15 residues. The chain's CDR3 is CASSLGGSRGTEAFF. Written as DNA, the CDR3 is TGTGCCAGCAGCTTAGGTGGCTCGCGGGGGACTGAAGCTTTCTTT.

This rearrangement joins TRBV24-1 to TRBJ2-5, with D possibly being TRBD1 (6 bases). The CDR3 is 12 amino acids. V was clipped by 9 bases and J by 5 bases, with 12 bases between them. The V gene's germline CDR1 is KGHDR and CDR2 SFDVKD. Written as DNA, the CDR3 is TGTGCCACCGCAGACAGGATGGAGACCCAGTACTTC. Residues: CATADRMETQYF.

The V call is TRBV2, the J call TRBJ1-6, with TRBD1 matching 12 bases. V lost 3 bases, J lost 6 bases, and 3 bases stayed unmatched. Germline V gene sequence: CDR1 SNHLY, CDR2 FYNNEI. The CDR3 loop spans 16 amino acids. This chain's CDR3 is CASSDQGQGANSPLHF. CDR3 sequence (DNA): TGTGCCAGCAGTGATCAGGGACAGGGGGCTAATTCACCCCTCCACTTT.

The chain joins TRBV24-1 to TRBJ1-2; D remains ambiguous. Deletions cut 4 bases from V and 7 bases from J, with 15 bases between. The CDR3 consists of 14 residues. The germline gives CDR1 KGHDR, CDR2 SFDVKD. The CDR3 coding sequence is TGTGCCACCAGTGACTCCGGAGTCCTTAGTGGCTACACCTTC. Translating it yields CATSDSGVLSGYTF.

This chain joins TRBV5-8 and TRBJ1-3; no reliable D call. The germline V and J ends were trimmed by 1 base and 2 bases, with 7 bases remaining between them. Germline V gene data show CDR1 as SGHTS and CDR2 as YDEGEE. CDR3 length: 14 amino acids. The CDR3 sequence is CASSLPPAGNTIYF. In DNA, the CDR3 is TGTGCCAGCAGCTTGCCGCCAGCTGGAAACACCATATATTTT. The variable domain in full, with the rest retrieved from reference TRBV5-8 and TRBJ1-3, is EAGVTQSPTHLIKTRGQQATLRCSPISGHTSVYWYQQALGLGLQFLLWYDEGEERNRGNFPPRFSGRQFPNYSSELNVNALELEDSALYLCASSLPPAGNTIYFGEGSWLTVV.

This chain links TRBV19 with TRBJ1-5, with no clear D. V was shortened by 5 bases and J by 6 bases, with 8 bases between the two germline ends. The CDR3 runs to 12 residues. Germline V CDR1 and CDR2: LNHDA, SQIVND (reference sequence). CDR3 nucleotide sequence: TGTGCCAGTAGTGAGCGGGTTCAGCCCCAGCATTTT. This codes for CASSERVQPQHF.

This chain uses TRBV20-1 with TRBJ1-1; TRBD1 matches 7 bases. V shed 3 bases and J 9 bases; nucleotides not matched to a gene: 10. Germline-derived CDR1 and CDR2 are DFQATT and SNEGSKA (reference sequence). The CDR3 is 13 amino acids. The chain's CDR3 is CSASVEAGGKAFF. The CDR3 bases are TGCAGTGCTAGTGTCGAGGCAGGGGGAAAAGCTTTCTTT.